This TCR beta chain was sequenced for a study of blood T cell repertoires in COVID-19. As for the study in general: COVID-19 samples collected from the United States, Italy and Spain covered acute and convalescent phases. Nucleic acid was either cDNA or gDNA, and it came from T cells, B-cell-depleted T cells, or PBMCs.

The CDR3 is 15 residues long. Trimming stripped 7 bases from V and 4 bases from J, with 19 bases between. CDR1 and CDR2 (germline): MNHEY, SVGAGI. Authors' data handling: Reference gene primer amplification gave estimated nucleated cell counts. Clones were sequenced by immunoSEQ multiplex PCR, and TCRdb holds only the in-frame ones, with some missing. Clone size and the V and J calls come from that table; the DNA yielded D and trimming. In the table there are around 50,000 clones, approximately 88% of which are singletons. The receptor comes from a human donor in a cohort sampled during active COVID-19. Sequenced: peripheral blood. The chain recombines TRBV6-5 with TRBJ1-2; a possible D gene is TRBD1 (5 bases). CDR3 bases: TGTGCCAGCAACAATCAGGGAGGAGGTGGCTATGGCTACACCTTC. It yields the protein CASNNQGGGGYGYTF.